Described below is a single T cell receptor (beta chain) sequence and its context. This sample was taken from a study of patients and donors after allogeneic stem cell transplantation. CDR3 length: 13 amino acids. Germline CDR1 and CDR2: MDHEN and SYDVKM. Trimming stripped 10 bases from V and 8 bases from J, with 18 bases between. TCRdb used MiXCR to reprocess the RT-PCR reads, holding one entry per CDR3 protein. The profile covers approximately 37,000 distinct CDR3 sequences, with 25% to 40% appearing a single time and about three quarters taken by the ten largest. The chain recombines TRBV28 with TRBJ1-5, with D possibly matching TRBD1 (5 bases). This clonotype was sampled from a human donor who was either an allogeneic HSCT recipient or a stem cell or donor lymphocyte infusion donor (not recorded which). It is not recorded whose cells these are; they may come from a transplant donor. Sample: blood, either unsorted or a sorted T cell fraction (not recorded which). The CDR3 here is CAIAEQAREPQHF. The CDR3 bases are TGTGCCATAGCCGAACAGGCTAGAGAGCCCCAGCATTTT.